The source of this T cell receptor beta chain is a study of monozygotic twins with inflammatory bowel disease. Germline lookup yields CDR1 SGHTA and CDR2 FQGNSA. The CDR3 is 13 residues long. TCRdb reprocessed the 5' RACE reads and keeps a single row for each CDR3 protein, giving no DNA. The sample table includes some 400,000 distinct CDR3 sequences. This chain links TRBV7-2 with TRBJ2-4. Input material: blood. This clonotype was obtained from a human donor with ulcerative colitis or Crohn's disease, or a healthy co-twin of an affected twin (not recorded which). This CDR3 is CASSLLAKNIQYF.